The rows below give T cell receptor beta chains drawn from one sample of a study of T cells in Graves' hyperthyroidism and ophthalmopathy. TCRdb redid the calling of the multiplex PCR reads with MiXCR, one entry per CDR3 protein. The table includes 400,000 or so distinct CDR3 sequences, 13% to 15% detected once. The sample comprised blood. The receptors shown here come from a woman aged 60-75 years with Graves' ophthalmopathy. Both conserved end residues are part of each CDR3. A D gene is named only where the DNA matches it firmly. Only part of the rows carry a size: once, few, many, or a class if the clone is expanded.

D gene: NA
clone size: many
J gene: TRBJ2-7
V gene: TRBV18
CDR3 protein: CASSTGTNYEQYF
CDR3 DNA: TGTGCCAGCTCAACCGGGACAAACTACGAGCAGTACTTC

D gene: TRBD1
clone size: NA
J gene: TRBJ2-2
V gene: TRBV7-2
CDR3 protein: CASSPSTGLIVRTGELFF
CDR3 DNA: TGTGCCAGCAGCCCCTCGACAGGGCTTATAGTGCGGACCGGGGAGCTGTTTTTT

D gene: NA
clone size: many
J gene: TRBJ2-1
V gene: TRBV27
CDR3 protein: CASSRDSLNEQFF
CDR3 DNA: TGTGCCAGCAGTCGCGACAGCCTCAATGAGCAGTTCTTC

D gene: NA
clone size: few
J gene: TRBJ2-3
V gene: TRBV5-4
CDR3 protein: CASSLDATDTQYF
CDR3 DNA: TGTGCCAGCAGCTTGGACGCCACAGATACGCAGTATTTT

D gene: TRBD1
clone size: NA
J gene: TRBJ2-7
V gene: TRBV28
CDR3 protein: CASSFMTGTHEQYF
CDR3 DNA: TGTGCCAGCAGTTTCATGACAGGGACCCACGAGCAGTACTTC

D gene: NA
clone size: many
J gene: TRBJ1-2
V gene: TRBV28
CDR3 protein: CASSFRDAGGYTF
CDR3 DNA: TGTGCCAGCAGTTTCCGGGACGCGGGGGGCTACACCTTC

D gene: NA
clone size: many
J gene: TRBJ1-1
V gene: TRBV20-1
CDR3 protein: CSPRGAQGTEAFF
CDR3 DNA: TGCAGTCCCCGTGGGGCCCAGGGAACTGAAGCTTTCTTT

D gene: TRBD1
clone size: NA
J gene: TRBJ1-6
V gene: TRBV19
CDR3 protein: CASSRAGGDSPLHF
CDR3 DNA: TGTGCCAGTAGTCGGGCAGGGGGCGATTCACCCCTCCACTTT

D gene: TRBD2
clone size: many
J gene: TRBJ2-1
V gene: TRBV7-9
CDR3 protein: CASSGYGTSGSPRGPYNEQFF
CDR3 DNA: TGTGCCAGCAGCGGATACGGGACTAGCGGGAGTCCGAGGGGCCCCTACAATGAGCAGTTCTTC

D gene: NA
clone size: few
J gene: TRBJ1-1
V gene: TRBV13
CDR3 protein: CASSPRGGEAFF
CDR3 DNA: TGTGCCAGCAGCCCTCGAGGCGGTGAAGCTTTCTTT

D gene: NA
clone size: many
J gene: TRBJ1-1
V gene: TRBV12-5
CDR3 protein: CASGPAGHYTEAFF
CDR3 DNA: TGTGCTAGTGGTCCCGCGGGACACTACACTGAAGCTTTCTTT

D gene: NA
clone size: once
J gene: TRBJ1-4
V gene: TRBV14
CDR3 protein: CASRKTLLNNEKLFF
CDR3 DNA: TGTGCCAGCAGGAAGACACTTCTTAATAATGAAAAACTGTTTTTT

D gene: TRBD1
clone size: few
J gene: TRBJ1-4
V gene: TRBV12-3/TRBV12-4
CDR3 protein: CASSRDRAFEKLFF
CDR3 DNA: TGTGCCAGCAGCCGTGACAGGGCCTTTGAAAAACTGTTTTTT

D gene: NA
clone size: many
J gene: TRBJ1-1
V gene: TRBV2
CDR3 protein: CASSRQAGNTEAFF
CDR3 DNA: TGTGCCAGCAGTAGACAGGCGGGGAACACTGAAGCTTTCTTT

D gene: NA
clone size: few
J gene: TRBJ2-4
V gene: TRBV5-5
CDR3 protein: CASSYSRRDEKNIQYF
CDR3 DNA: TGTGCCAGCAGCTATTCTAGACGGGACGAGAAAAACATTCAGTACTTC

D gene: TRBD1
clone size: few
J gene: TRBJ2-5
V gene: TRBV6-1
CDR3 protein: CASSGDRGPKTQYF
CDR3 DNA: TGTGCCAGCAGTGGGGACAGGGGGCCAAAGACCCAGTACTTC

D gene: TRBD2
clone size: NA
J gene: TRBJ2-1
V gene: TRBV5-4
CDR3 protein: CASSGTSGAGDNEQFF
CDR3 DNA: TGTGCCAGCAGCGGGACTAGTGGGGCAGGAGACAATGAGCAGTTCTTC

D gene: NA
clone size: many
J gene: TRBJ2-7
V gene: TRBV29-1
CDR3 protein: CSVLPPGNEQYF
CDR3 DNA: TGCAGCGTCCTCCCCCCCGGGAACGAGCAGTACTTC

D gene: TRBD1
clone size: many
J gene: TRBJ2-1
V gene: TRBV12-5
CDR3 protein: CASGFNPGQGIDEQFF
CDR3 DNA: TGTGCTAGTGGTTTCAACCCTGGACAGGGCATCGATGAGCAGTTCTTC

D gene: TRBD2
clone size: many
J gene: TRBJ2-5
V gene: TRBV2
CDR3 protein: CASNDPGVTGGGETQYF
CDR3 DNA: TGTGCCAGCAATGACCCCGGTGTGACGGGAGGGGGAGAGACCCAGTACTTC

D gene: NA
clone size: many
J gene: TRBJ1-6
V gene: TRBV30
CDR3 protein: CAWKTKRGSPLHF
CDR3 DNA: TGTGCCTGGAAGACTAAACGGGGTTCACCCCTCCACTTT

D gene: NA
clone size: many
J gene: TRBJ1-2
V gene: TRBV2
CDR3 protein: CASILRLTGANYGYTF
CDR3 DNA: TGTGCCAGCATCCTGCGACTAACGGGGGCTAACTATGGCTACACCTTC

D gene: NA
clone size: NA
J gene: TRBJ2-1
V gene: TRBV28
CDR3 protein: CASSFEDDNEQFF
CDR3 DNA: TGTGCCAGCAGCTTTGAGGACGACAATGAGCAGTTCTTC

D gene: TRBD1
clone size: once
J gene: TRBJ1-6
V gene: TRBV7-3
CDR3 protein: CASSKGQGGSPLHF
CDR3 DNA: TGTGCCAGCAGCAAGGGACAGGGTGGGTCACCCCTCCACTTT

D gene: TRBD2
clone size: few
J gene: TRBJ2-2
V gene: TRBV10-1
CDR3 protein: CASSDRSGANTGELFF
CDR3 DNA: TGCGCCAGCAGTGACCGAAGCGGGGCGAACACCGGGGAGCTGTTTTTT

D gene: TRBD2
clone size: many
J gene: TRBJ2-2
V gene: TRBV7-6
CDR3 protein: CASSLKPASGLGTGELFF
CDR3 DNA: TGTGCCAGCAGCTTAAAGCCCGCTAGCGGTCTCGGGACCGGGGAGCTGTTTTTT

D gene: NA
clone size: NA
J gene: TRBJ1-3
V gene: TRBV2
CDR3 protein: CASSVERPSGNTIYF
CDR3 DNA: TGTGCCAGCAGTGTTGAGCGCCCCTCTGGAAACACCATATATTTT